These T cell receptor beta chains were read from a single sample in a study of persistence of HIV-infected CD4 T cells. The table came from immunoSEQ multiplex PCR; TCRdb's copy has only in-frame clones and leaves some out. The sample includes just under 65,000 clones, over 60% of them seen just once. No antigen is known for these receptors. The input for sequencing was CD4+ T cells sorted from PBMCs after roughly 17-hour stimulation, taken from a patient who received antiretroviral therapy. The receptors derive from an adult man with HIV who was CMV-seropositive. The CDR3 runs from the conserved cysteine through the conserved F or W. A D gene is named only where the DNA matches it firmly. Clone size is given for some rows only: seen once, a few or many times, or a class if the clone is expanded.

abundance | d_gene | j_gene | v_gene | len | CDR3aa | CDR3nt
. | TRBD1 | TRBJ1-1 | TRBV5-1 | 15 | CASSLGFTGETEAFF | TGCGCCAGCAGCTTGGGATTTACAGGGGAAACTGAAGCTTTCTTT
. | . | TRBJ1-6 | TRBV27 | 15 | CASSLSPTGSSPLHF | TGTGCCAGCAGTTTATCCCCGACAGGTAGCTCACCCCTCCACTTT
. | TRBD1 | TRBJ2-2 | TRBV7-6 | 14 | CASSFQGATGELFF | TGTGCCAGCAGCTTTCAGGGGGCCACCGGGGAGCTGTTTTTT
once | TRBD1 | TRBJ2-7 | TRBV10-3 | 13 | CAINPGQKYEQYF | TGTGCCATCAACCCGGGACAGAAGTACGAGCAGTACTTC
. | . | TRBJ2-6 | TRBV18 | 16 | CASSSSLLSGANVLTF | TGTGCCAGCTCATCCAGCCTTTTGTCTGGGGCCAACGTCCTGACTTTC
. | TRBD1 | TRBJ2-2 | TRBV4-1 | 17 | CASSLRGTGEGTGELFF | TGCGCCAGCAGCCTACGGGGGACAGGGGAAGGCACCGGGGAGCTGTTTTTT
. | TRBD1 | TRBJ1-4 | TRBV4-1 | 16 | CASSQEAGGTSEKLFF | TGCGCCAGCAGCCAAGAAGCAGGGGGAACAAGTGAAAAACTGTTTTTT
. | . | TRBJ1-6 | TRBV14 | 12 | CASSPQGPPLHF | TGTGCCAGCAGCCCCCAAGGGCCACCCCTCCACTTT
. | TRBD1 | TRBJ1-4 | TRBV18 | 16 | CASSPNQGATNEKLFF | TGTGCCAGCTCACCTAACCAGGGGGCAACTAATGAAAAACTGTTTTTT
few | . | TRBJ1-1 | TRBV3-1/TRBV3-2 | 19 | CASSQERRRAGETNTEAFF | TGTGCCAGCAGCCAAGAAAGGCGGCGGGCAGGGGAAACCAACACTGAAGCTTTCTTT
few | TRBD1 | TRBJ2-2 | TRBV7-3 | 13 | CASSSTGAGELFF | TGTGCCAGCAGCTCCACAGGGGCCGGGGAGCTGTTTTTT
. | TRBD1 | TRBJ2-7 | TRBV11-2 | 16 | CASNRQGIGTDYEQYF | TGTGCCAGCAATAGACAGGGAATCGGAACCGACTACGAGCAGTACTTC
few | . | TRBJ1-1 | TRBV21-1 | 15 | CASSKVRILDTEAFF | TGTGCCAGCAGCAAAGTCCGGATCCTCGACACTGAAGCTTTCTTT
few | . | TRBJ1-4 | TRBV5-1 | 14 | CASSLSPGGEKLFF | TGCGCCAGCAGCTTATCCCCGGGTGGGGAAAAACTGTTTTTT
. | TRBD1 | TRBJ1-2 | TRBV5-1 | 15 | CASSFRQGELGGYTF | TGCGCCAGCAGCTTCAGACAGGGGGAATTGGGAGGCTACACCTTC
. | . | TRBJ1-1 | TRBV9 | 16 | CASSVGGGGLNTEAFF | TGTGCCAGCAGCGTAGGGGGAGGGGGACTGAACACTGAAGCTTTCTTT
. | TRBD1 | TRBJ1-1 | TRBV6-2/TRBV6-3 | 15 | CASSYLGTGKTEAFF | TGTGCCAGCAGTTACCTGGGGACAGGGAAAACTGAAGCTTTCTTT
. | TRBD1 | TRBJ2-5 | TRBV11-2 | 17 | CASSPVGQGAPQETQYF | TGTGCCAGCAGCCCGGTGGGGCAGGGGGCCCCTCAAGAGACCCAGTACTTC
few | . | TRBJ1-2 | TRBV4-1 | 16 | CASSQPYHRDSSGYTF | TGCGCCAGCAGCCAACCGTATCACAGGGATTCGAGTGGCTACACCTTC
medium-sized | TRBD1 | TRBJ1-5 | TRBV9 | 14 | CASSDRDRDQPQHF | TGTGCCAGCAGCGATCGGGACAGGGATCAGCCCCAGCATTTT
few | TRBD1 | TRBJ1-2 | TRBV11-2 | 15 | CASSSYTTGYNGYTF | TGTGCCAGCAGCTCATATACGACAGGGTATAATGGCTACACCTTC
. | . | TRBJ1-5 | TRBV5-6 | 14 | CASSWGGANQPQHF | TGTGCCAGCAGCTGGGGGGGTGCCAATCAGCCCCAGCATTTT
. | . | TRBJ2-5 | TRBV6-5 | 14 | CASQRGTVQETQYF | TGTGCCAGCCAAAGGGGGACGGTCCAAGAGACCCAGTACTTC
. | . | TRBJ2-3 | TRBV7-9 | 13 | CASVSGKADTQYF | TGTGCCAGCGTTTCCGGAAAGGCAGATACGCAGTATTTT
. | . | TRBJ1-1 | TRBV6-4 | 13 | CASSEGQNTEAFF | TGTGCCAGCAGTGAGGGACAGAACACTGAAGCTTTCTTT
. | . | TRBJ2-3 | TRBV9 | 14 | CASSDPDRTDTQYF | TGTGCCAGCAGCGACCCTGACCGCACAGATACGCAGTATTTT
few | TRBD1 | TRBJ2-2 | TRBV5-1 | 13 | CASSLAPDRELFF | TGCGCCAGCAGCTTGGCCCCGGACAGGGAACTGTTTTTT
. | TRBD2 | TRBJ2-1 | TRBV7-8 | 16 | CASRTTKAGAYNEQFF | TGTGCCAGCAGAACTACCAAAGCGGGGGCCTACAATGAGCAGTTCTTC
. | TRBD1 | TRBJ1-6 | TRBV2 | 15 | CASSLTGQSNSPLHF | TGTGCCAGCAGTCTGACGGGACAGTCAAATTCACCCCTCCACTTT
. | . | TRBJ1-1 | TRBV10-3 | 12 | CAISERETEAFF | TGTGCCATCAGTGAAAGGGAAACTGAAGCTTTCTTT
. | . | TRBJ2-7 | TRBV27 | 14 | CASSIQEASGEQYF | TGTGCCAGCAGTATCCAGGAGGCCTCGGGCGAGCAGTACTTC
few | TRBD1 | TRBJ2-3 | TRBV5-4 | 15 | CASSSPGTGVDTQYF | TGTGCCAGCAGCTCCCCCGGGACAGGGGTAGATACGCAGTATTTT
. | TRBD1 | TRBJ1-5 | TRBV16 | 14 | CASSGTGVGQPQHF | TGTGCCAGCAGCGGTACAGGGGTGGGACAGCCCCAGCATTTT
. | . | TRBJ2-1 | TRBV29-1 | 14 | CSVPTGLSYNEQFF | TGCAGCGTCCCCACAGGGCTCTCCTACAATGAGCAGTTCTTC
. | . | TRBJ1-5 | TRBV27 | 16 | CASSPRGGVSNQPQHF | TGTGCCAGCAGCCCTAGGGGGGGGGTAAGCAATCAGCCCCAGCATTTT
. | . | TRBJ1-6 | TRBV6-5 | 13 | CASSPRSDSPLHF | TGTGCCAGCAGCCCACGGTCCGATTCACCCCTCCACTTT
. | . | TRBJ2-3 | TRBV30 | 15 | CAWSQGGVGTDTQYF | TGTGCCTGGAGTCAAGGGGGGGTGGGCACAGATACGCAGTATTTT
. | . | TRBJ2-7 | TRBV7-6 | 15 | CASSSRPGETYEQYF | TGTGCCAGCAGCTCCAGACCCGGAGAGACTTACGAGCAGTACTTC
. | TRBD2 | TRBJ2-1 | TRBV3-1/TRBV3-2 | 15 | CASSFSSGGSNEQFF | TGTGCCAGCAGCTTCTCTAGCGGGGGTTCCAATGAGCAGTTCTTC
. | . | TRBJ1-2 | TRBV6-5 | 15 | CASSLQPTGTHGYTF | TGTGCCAGCAGCCTACAACCTACAGGGACCCATGGCTACACCTTC
. | . | TRBJ1-5 | TRBV3-1/TRBV3-2 | 14 | CASSQMVGNQPQHF | TGTGCCAGCAGCCAGATGGTCGGCAATCAGCCCCAGCATTTT
. | TRBD2 | TRBJ2-3 | TRBV7-6 | 14 | CASSLRGVSDTQYF | TGTGCCAGCAGCCTTCGGGGGGTATCAGATACGCAGTATTTT
. | . | TRBJ1-1 | TRBV10-3 | 17 | CAISESGARQMNTEAFF | TGTGCCATCAGTGAGTCAGGGGCGAGACAAATGAACACTGAAGCTTTCTTT
. | . | TRBJ2-2 | TRBV18 | 14 | CASSGASNTGELFF | TGTGCCAGCTCAGGGGCGTCGAACACCGGGGAGCTGTTTTTT
. | TRBD1 | TRBJ2-7 | TRBV11-2 | 14 | CASSPDRGSTKQYF | TGTGCCAGCAGCCCGGACAGGGGCTCGACGAAGCAGTACTTC
. | . | TRBJ2-6 | TRBV5-6 | 13 | CASSFSGANVLTF | TGTGCCAGCAGCTTTTCCGGGGCCAACGTCCTGACTTTC
. | . | TRBJ1-4 | TRBV12-3/TRBV12-4 | 13 | CASSLGSGEKLFF | TGTGCCAGCAGTTTGGGCTCCGGAGAAAAACTGTTTTTT
medium-sized | TRBD1 | TRBJ1-1 | TRBV20-1 | 13 | CSASHRGRTEAFF | TGCAGTGCTAGTCACAGGGGAAGAACTGAAGCTTTCTTT
. | . | TRBJ1-1 | TRBV18 | 16 | CASSPPGRGANTEAFF | TGTGCCAGCTCACCACCGGGCCGCGGGGCGAACACTGAAGCTTTCTTT
. | . | TRBJ1-4 | TRBV5-1 | 15 | CASSLGDLPEVKLFF | TGCGCCAGCAGCTTGGGGGACCTACCCGAGGTAAAACTGTTTTTT
. | TRBD1 | TRBJ1-1 | TRBV5-1 | 15 | CASSPRTGGASEAFF | TGCGCCAGCAGCCCTCGGACAGGGGGCGCGTCGGAAGCTTTCTTT
. | . | TRBJ1-1 | TRBV7-6 | 14 | CASSSLGGGTEAFF | TGTGCCAGCAGCTCCTTGGGGGGGGGCACTGAAGCTTTCTTT
. | . | TRBJ1-1 | TRBV18 | 16 | CASSPGGLQANTEAFF | TGTGCCAGCTCACCAGGGGGGCTCCAGGCGAACACTGAAGCTTTCTTT
few | . | TRBJ2-2 | TRBV7-9 | 13 | CASSSRPTGELFF | TGTGCCAGCAGCTCTAGACCCACCGGGGAGCTGTTTTTT